This T cell receptor beta chain was identified during a study of OX40 agonist ivuxolimab in advanced cancers. This CDR3 comprises 14 residues. From germline, CDR1 is SNHLY and CDR2 FYNNEI. On this clone: At one boundary the junction diverges from the germline segment, which might be a read error.

The data were produced by immunoSEQ multiplex PCR, yet TCRdb's version contains in-frame clones alone and is incomplete. The data show approximately 58,000 clones, with 84% seen just once and about 4.8% held by the top ten. The chain has TRBV2 and TRBJ2-1; 10 bases match TRBD1. The starting material was CD4+ or CD8+ T cells sorted from blood, obtained in a trial of the OX40 agonist ivuxolimab. This TCR came from an adult with an advanced solid tumor such as melanoma, head and neck, liver or kidney cancer. The CDR3: CASSEGLGQGKQFF. CDR3 nucleotide sequence: TGTGCCAGCAGCGAAGGACTGGGACAGGGGAAGCAGTTCTTC.